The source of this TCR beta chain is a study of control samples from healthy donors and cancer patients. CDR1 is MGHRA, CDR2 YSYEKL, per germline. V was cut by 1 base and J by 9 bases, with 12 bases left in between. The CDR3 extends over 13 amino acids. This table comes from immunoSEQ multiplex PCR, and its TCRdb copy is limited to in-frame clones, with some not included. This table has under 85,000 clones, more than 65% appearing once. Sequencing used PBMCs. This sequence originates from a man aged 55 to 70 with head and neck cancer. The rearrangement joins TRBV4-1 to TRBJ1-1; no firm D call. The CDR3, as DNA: TGCGCCAGCAGCCAAGGAGCCGGGCTTAAAGCTTTCTTT. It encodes CASSQGAGLKAFF.